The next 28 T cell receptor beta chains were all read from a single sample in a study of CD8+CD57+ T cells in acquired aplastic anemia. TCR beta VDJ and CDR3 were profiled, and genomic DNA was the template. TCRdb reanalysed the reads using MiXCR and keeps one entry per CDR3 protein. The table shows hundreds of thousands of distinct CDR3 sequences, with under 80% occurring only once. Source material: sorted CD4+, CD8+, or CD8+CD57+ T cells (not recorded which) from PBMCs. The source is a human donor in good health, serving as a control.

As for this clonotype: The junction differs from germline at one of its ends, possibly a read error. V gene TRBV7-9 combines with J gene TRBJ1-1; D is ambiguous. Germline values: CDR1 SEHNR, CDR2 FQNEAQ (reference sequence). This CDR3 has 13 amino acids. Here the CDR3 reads CASTGSGNTAAFF. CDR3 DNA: TGTGCCAGCACGGGGAGCGGGAACACTGCAGCTTTCTTT.

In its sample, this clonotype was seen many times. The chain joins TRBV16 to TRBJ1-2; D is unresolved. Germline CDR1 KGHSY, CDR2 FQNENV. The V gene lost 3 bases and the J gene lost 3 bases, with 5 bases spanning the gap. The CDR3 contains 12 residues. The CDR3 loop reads CASSHSYYGYTF. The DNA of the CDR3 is TGTGCCAGCAGCCACTCCTACTATGGCTACACCTTC. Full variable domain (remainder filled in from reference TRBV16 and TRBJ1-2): GEEVAQTPKHLVRGEGQKAKLYCAPIKGHSYVFWYQQVLKNEFKFLISFQNENVFDETGMPKERFSAKCLPNSPCSLEIQATKLEDSAVYFCASSHSYYGYTFGSGTRLTVV.

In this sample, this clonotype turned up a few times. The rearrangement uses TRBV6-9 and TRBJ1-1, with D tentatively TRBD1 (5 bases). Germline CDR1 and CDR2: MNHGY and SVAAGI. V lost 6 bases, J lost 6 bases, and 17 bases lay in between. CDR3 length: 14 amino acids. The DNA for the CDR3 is TGTGCCAGCAGCTCCGGGGGGGGAAAAGCTGAAGCTTTCTTT. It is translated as CASSSGGGKAEAFF.

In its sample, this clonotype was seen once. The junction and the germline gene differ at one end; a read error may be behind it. The CDR3 region is CASGLDSDTF. The CDR3 coding sequence is TGTGCCAGCGGCTTGGATTCGGACACCTTC. The V call is TRBV5-8, the J call TRBJ1-2; no clear D gene. Looked up from germline, CDR1 is SGHTS and CDR2 is YDEGEE. There are 10 residues in the CDR3. The full variable domain, rest sourced from reference TRBV5-8 and TRBJ1-2, is EAGVTQSPTHLIKTRGQQATLRCSPISGHTSVYWYQQALGLGLQFLLWYDEGEERNRGNFPPRFSGRQFPNYSSELNVNALELEDSALYLCASGLDSDTFGSGTRLTVV.

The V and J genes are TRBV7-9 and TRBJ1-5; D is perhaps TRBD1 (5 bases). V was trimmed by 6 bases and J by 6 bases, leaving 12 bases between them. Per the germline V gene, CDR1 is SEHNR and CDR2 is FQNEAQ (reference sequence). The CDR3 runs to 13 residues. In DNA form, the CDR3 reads TGTGCCAGCAGTTGGGACGGGGGTCAGCCCCAGCATTTT. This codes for CASSWDGGQPQHF. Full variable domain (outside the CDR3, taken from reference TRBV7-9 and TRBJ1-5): DTGVSQNPRHKITKRGQNVTFRCDPISEHNRLYWYRQTLGQGPEFLTYFQNEAQLEKSRLLSDRFSAERPKGSFSTLEIQRTEQGDSAMYLCASSWDGGQPQHFGDGTRLSIL.

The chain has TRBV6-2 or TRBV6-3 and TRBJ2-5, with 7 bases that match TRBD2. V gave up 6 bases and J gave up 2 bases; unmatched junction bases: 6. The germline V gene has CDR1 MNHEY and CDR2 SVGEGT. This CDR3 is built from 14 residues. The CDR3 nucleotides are TGTGCCAGCAGGGCCAGGACTAGACAAGAGACCCAGTACTTC. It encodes CASRARTRQETQYF.

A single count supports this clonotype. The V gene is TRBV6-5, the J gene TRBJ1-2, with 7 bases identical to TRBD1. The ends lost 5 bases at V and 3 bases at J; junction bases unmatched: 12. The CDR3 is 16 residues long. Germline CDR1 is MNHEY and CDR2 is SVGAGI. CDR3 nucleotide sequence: TGTGCCAGCAGTGACTTCGGCAGGGGGGCGGACTATGGCTACACCTTC. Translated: CASSDFGRGADYGYTF.

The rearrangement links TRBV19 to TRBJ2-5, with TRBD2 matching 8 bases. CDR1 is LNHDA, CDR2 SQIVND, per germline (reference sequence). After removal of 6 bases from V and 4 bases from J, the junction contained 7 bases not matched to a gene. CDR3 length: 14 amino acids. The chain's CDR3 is CASSSDRGGETQYF. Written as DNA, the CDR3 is TGTGCCAGTAGCTCCGACCGGGGGGGAGAGACCCAGTACTTC.

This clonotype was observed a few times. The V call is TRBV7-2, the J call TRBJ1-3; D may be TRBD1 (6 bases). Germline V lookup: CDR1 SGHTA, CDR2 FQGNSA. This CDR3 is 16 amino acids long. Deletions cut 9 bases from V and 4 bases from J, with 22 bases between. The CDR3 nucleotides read TGTGCCAGTACCCCGGGGCCCACGGGGGCAGGAAACACCATATATTTT. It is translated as CASTPGPTGAGNTIYF.

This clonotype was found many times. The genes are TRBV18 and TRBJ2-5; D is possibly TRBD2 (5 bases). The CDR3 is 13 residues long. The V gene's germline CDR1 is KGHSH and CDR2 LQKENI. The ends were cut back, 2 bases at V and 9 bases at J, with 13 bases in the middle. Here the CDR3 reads CASSPSGPEAQYF. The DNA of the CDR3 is TGTGCCAGCTCACCAAGCGGCCCGGAGGCCCAGTACTTC.

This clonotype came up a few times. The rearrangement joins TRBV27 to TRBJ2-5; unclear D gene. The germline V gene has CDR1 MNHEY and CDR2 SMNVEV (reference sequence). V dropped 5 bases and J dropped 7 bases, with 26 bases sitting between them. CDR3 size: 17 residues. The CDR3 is CASSEFSGPSGSGTQYF. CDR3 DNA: TGTGCCAGCAGTGAATTTTCAGGTCCCTCCGGCTCTGGGACCCAGTACTTC.

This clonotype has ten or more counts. The CDR3: CSAGTGNLNQPQHF. In DNA form, the CDR3 reads TGCAGTGCGGGGACAGGGAACCTCAATCAGCCCCAGCATTTT. The V call is TRBV20-1, the J call TRBJ1-5; 9 bases map to TRBD1. The CDR3 is 14 amino acids. CDR1 is DFQATT, CDR2 SNEGSKA, per germline (reference sequence). J gave up 3 bases and V 6 bases, and 6 bases lay outside the gene matches.

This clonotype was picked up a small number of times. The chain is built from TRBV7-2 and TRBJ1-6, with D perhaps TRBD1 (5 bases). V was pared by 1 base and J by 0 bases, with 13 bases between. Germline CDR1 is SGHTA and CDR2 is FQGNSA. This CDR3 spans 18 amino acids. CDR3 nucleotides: TGTGCCAGCAGCTTAGAGGGACTCGGGAGCTCCTATAATTCACCCCTCCACTTT. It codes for CASSLEGLGSSYNSPLHF.

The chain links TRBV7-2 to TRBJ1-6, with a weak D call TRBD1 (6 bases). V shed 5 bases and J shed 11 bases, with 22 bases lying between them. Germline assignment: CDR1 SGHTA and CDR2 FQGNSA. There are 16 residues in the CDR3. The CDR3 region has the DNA TGTGCCAGCAGCCAAGGGGGTCAGGCCGCTATTCCACCCCTCCACTTT. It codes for CASSQGGQAAIPPLHF.

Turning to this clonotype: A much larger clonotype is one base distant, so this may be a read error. CDR3 in DNA: TGTGCCAGCAGGAAGGGTGGTAATCAGCCCCAGCATTTT. Amino acids: CASRKGGNQPQHF. The V gene is TRBV15, the J gene TRBJ1-5; D gene uncertain. Germline V gives CDR1 LNHNV, CDR2 YYDKDF (reference sequence). With 10 bases removed from V and 4 bases from J, the gap between germline ends came to 14 bases. This CDR3 contains 13 residues.

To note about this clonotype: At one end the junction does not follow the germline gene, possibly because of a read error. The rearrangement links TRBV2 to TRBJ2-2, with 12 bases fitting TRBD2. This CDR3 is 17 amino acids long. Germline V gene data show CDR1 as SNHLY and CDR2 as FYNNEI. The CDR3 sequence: CASSVSLAGGQNGELFF. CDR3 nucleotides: TGTGCTAGCAGTGTAAGCCTAGCGGGGGGGCAGAACGGGGAGCTGTTTTTT.

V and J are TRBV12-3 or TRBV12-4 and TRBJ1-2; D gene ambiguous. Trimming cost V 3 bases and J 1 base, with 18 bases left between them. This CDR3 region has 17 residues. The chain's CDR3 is CASSFRGLMGDNYGYTF. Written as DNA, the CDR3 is TGTGCCAGCAGTTTCCGCGGTTTAATGGGCGATAACTATGGCTACACCTTC.

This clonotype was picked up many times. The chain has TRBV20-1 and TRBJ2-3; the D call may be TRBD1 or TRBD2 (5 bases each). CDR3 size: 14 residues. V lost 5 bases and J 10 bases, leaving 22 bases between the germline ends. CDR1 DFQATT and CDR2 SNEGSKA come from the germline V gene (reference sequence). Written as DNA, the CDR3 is TGCAGTGCTCCCCTTCCCCAGGGCCTGGGGGCGCAGTATTTT. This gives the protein CSAPLPQGLGAQYF.

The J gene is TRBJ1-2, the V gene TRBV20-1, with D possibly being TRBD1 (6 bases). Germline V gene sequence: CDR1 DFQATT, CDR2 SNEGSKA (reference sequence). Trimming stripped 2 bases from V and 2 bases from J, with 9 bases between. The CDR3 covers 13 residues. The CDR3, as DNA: TGCAGTGCTAGATCTGACAGGAACTATGGCTACACCTTC. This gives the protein CSARSDRNYGYTF.

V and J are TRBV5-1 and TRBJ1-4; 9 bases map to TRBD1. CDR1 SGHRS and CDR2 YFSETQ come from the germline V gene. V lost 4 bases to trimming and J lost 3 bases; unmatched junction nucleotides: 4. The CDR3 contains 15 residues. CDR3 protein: CASSGRTGANEKLFF. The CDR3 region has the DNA TGCGCCAGCAGCGGGAGGACAGGGGCTAATGAAAAACTGTTTTTT. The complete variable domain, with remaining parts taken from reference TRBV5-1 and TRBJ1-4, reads KAGVTQTPRYLIKTRGQQVTLSCSPISGHRSVSWYQQTPGQGLQFLFEYFSETQRNKGNFPGRFSGRQFSNSRSEMNVSTLELGDSALYLCASSGRTGANEKLFFGSGTQLSVL.

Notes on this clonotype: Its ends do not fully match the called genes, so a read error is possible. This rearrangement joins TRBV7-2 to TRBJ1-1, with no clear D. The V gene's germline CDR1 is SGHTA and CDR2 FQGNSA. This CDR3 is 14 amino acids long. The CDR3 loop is CASSREQSDTEAFF. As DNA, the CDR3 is TGTGCCAGCAGCCGAGAACAGAGCGACACCGAAGCTTTCTTT.

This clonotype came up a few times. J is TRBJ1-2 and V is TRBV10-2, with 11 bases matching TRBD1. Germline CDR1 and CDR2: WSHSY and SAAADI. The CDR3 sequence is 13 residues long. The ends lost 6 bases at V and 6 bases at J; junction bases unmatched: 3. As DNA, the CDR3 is TGCGCCAGCAGCCTGGACAGGGGGCATGGCTACACCTTC. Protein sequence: CASSLDRGHGYTF.

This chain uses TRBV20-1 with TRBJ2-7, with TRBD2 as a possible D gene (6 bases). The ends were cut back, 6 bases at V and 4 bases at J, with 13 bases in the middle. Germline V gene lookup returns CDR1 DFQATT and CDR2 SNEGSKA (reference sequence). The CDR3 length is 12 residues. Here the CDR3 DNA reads TGCAGTGCGTCCGGGGAGGTATACGAGCAGTACTTC. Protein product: CSASGEVYEQYF.

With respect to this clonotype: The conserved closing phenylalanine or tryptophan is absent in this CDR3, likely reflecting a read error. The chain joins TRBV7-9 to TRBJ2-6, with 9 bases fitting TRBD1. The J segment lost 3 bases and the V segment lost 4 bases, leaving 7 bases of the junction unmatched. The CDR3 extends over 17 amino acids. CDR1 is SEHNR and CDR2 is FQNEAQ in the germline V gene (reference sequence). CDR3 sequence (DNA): TGTGCCAGCAGCTCACAGGGGGCGACTCGTGGGGCCAACGTCCTGACTTCC. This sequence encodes CASSSQGATRGANVLTS.

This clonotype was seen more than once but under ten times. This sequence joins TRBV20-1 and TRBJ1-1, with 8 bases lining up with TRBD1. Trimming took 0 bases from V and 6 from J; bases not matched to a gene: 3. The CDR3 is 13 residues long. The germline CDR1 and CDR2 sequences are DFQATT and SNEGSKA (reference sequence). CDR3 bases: TGCAGTGCTAGAGATCAGGGGGCTTCTGAAGCTTTCTTT. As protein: CSARDQGASEAFF.

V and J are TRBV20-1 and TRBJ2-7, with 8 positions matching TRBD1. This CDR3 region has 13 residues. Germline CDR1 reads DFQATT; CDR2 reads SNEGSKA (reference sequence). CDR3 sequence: CSVTVTGAYEQYF. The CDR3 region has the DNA TGCAGCGTGACCGTGACAGGGGCATACGAGCAGTACTTC.

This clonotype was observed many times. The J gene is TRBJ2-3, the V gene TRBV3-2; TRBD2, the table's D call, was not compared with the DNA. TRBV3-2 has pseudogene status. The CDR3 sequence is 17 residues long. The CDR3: CASSQLTSGGGTDTQYF. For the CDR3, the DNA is TGTGCCAGCAGCCAATTAACTAGCGGGGGTGGCACAGATACGCAGTATTTT.

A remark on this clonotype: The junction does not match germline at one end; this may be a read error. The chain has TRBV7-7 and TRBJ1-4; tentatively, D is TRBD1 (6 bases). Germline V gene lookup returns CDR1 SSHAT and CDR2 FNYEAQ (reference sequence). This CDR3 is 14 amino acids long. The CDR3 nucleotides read TGTGCTAGGAGCCCTAGACAGGAGAATGAAAAGCTGTTTTTT. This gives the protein CARSPRQENEKLFF.